The 12 T cell receptor beta chains listed next were all sequenced from one sample in a study of CD8 T cells in ankylosing spondylitis. TCRdb passed the 5' RACE reads through MiXCR, listing each CDR3 protein once. The sample carries about 240,000 distinct CDR3 sequences, roughly a quarter recorded once. Sequenced input: blood, either unsorted or a sorted T cell fraction (not recorded which). These receptors all come from a male donor with ankylosing spondylitis or in good health (not recorded which).

In its sample, this clonotype was seen a few times. This sequence joins TRBV10-3 and TRBJ1-2; the D is unclear. Trimming stripped 2 bases from V and 6 bases from J, with 10 bases between. This CDR3 spans 13 amino acids. Per germline, CDR1 ENHRY and CDR2 SYGVKD. CDR3 residues: CAISELRANGYTF. In DNA form, the CDR3 reads TGTGCCATCAGTGAGCTGAGGGCGAATGGCTACACCTTC.

This clonotype has ten or more counts. The chain joins TRBV4-2 to TRBJ1-6; no firm D call. CDR3 size: 13 residues. Germline CDR1 and CDR2: LGHNA and YNFKEQ. Deletions cut 10 bases from V and 4 bases from J, with 11 bases between. The CDR3 region has the DNA TGTGCCACCGCGTCCGATTATAATTCACCCCTCCACTTT. Its protein product is CATASDYNSPLHF.

There are many counts of this clonotype. The chain has TRBV3-1 and TRBJ2-4, with D possibly TRBD2 on 5 matching bases. This CDR3 comprises 13 residues. Trimming stripped 6 bases from V and 1 base from J, with 7 bases between. Germline-derived CDR1 and CDR2 are LGHDT and YNNKEL (reference sequence). The CDR3 reads CASRAAAKNIQYF. The CDR3 nucleotides read TGTGCCAGCAGAGCGGCGGCCAAAAACATTCAGTACTTC.

This clonotype was seen only a few times. V is TRBV7-2 and J is TRBJ2-1, with 7 bases that match TRBD1. The V segment lost 5 bases and the J segment 5 bases; nucleotides outside the gene matches: 9. The germline gives CDR1 SGHTA, CDR2 FQGNSA. The CDR3 is made up of 15 amino acids. CDR3 DNA: TGTGCCAGCAGCCTGGAACAGGGGACAAACAATGAGCAGTTCTTC. Its protein is CASSLEQGTNNEQFF.

This clonotype came up many times. The chain uses TRBV20-1 and TRBJ2-1; 10 bases map to TRBD2. The junction had 11 bases not matched to a gene; V was cut back by 2 bases and J by 7 bases. Germline assignment: CDR1 DFQATT and CDR2 SNEGSKA (reference sequence). The CDR3 extends over 16 amino acids. The DNA for the CDR3 is TGCAGTGCTAGATCGGGGAGCGGGGGGGCCGTGAATGAGCAGTTCTTC. It codes for CSARSGSGGAVNEQFF.

This clonotype appeared a few times. The chain links TRBV6-1 to TRBJ2-5; the D is unclear. CDR1 and CDR2 (germline): MNHNS, SASEGT. The CDR3 consists of 12 residues. V shed 2 bases and J shed 4 bases, with 5 bases lying between them. CDR3 amino acids: CASSERGETQYF. In DNA, the CDR3 is TGTGCCAGCAGTGAACGAGGAGAGACCCAGTACTTC.

Many counts were recorded for this clonotype. The rearrangement links TRBV20-1 to TRBJ2-5; 7 bases are shared with TRBD1. Germline V gene sequence: CDR1 DFQATT, CDR2 SNEGSKA (reference sequence). Unmatched junction bases numbered 7, after V lost 0 bases and J lost 6 bases. The CDR3 is 14 amino acids. DNA of the CDR3: TGCAGTGCTAGAGAGGGGACAGCCAGGAAGACCCAGTACTTC. It yields the protein CSAREGTARKTQYF.

This clonotype turned up a few times. The genes are TRBV12-3 or TRBV12-4 and TRBJ2-5; perhaps TRBD1 as D (5 bases). The V end lost 1 base, the J end lost 5 bases, and 11 bases lay between the germline ends. CDR3 length: 14 residues. CDR3 loop: CASSLGRQKETQYF. CDR3 in DNA: TGTGCCAGCAGTTTAGGGAGACAGAAGGAGACCCAGTACTTC.

This clonotype was seen a few times. J is TRBJ2-7 and V is TRBV5-1; D gene uncertain. CDR1 is SGHRS, CDR2 YFSETQ, per germline. The CDR3 has 14 residues. With 1 base removed from V and 5 bases from J, the gap between germline ends came to 13 bases. The CDR3 DNA is TGCGCCAGCAGCTTGATGGTGGGGAATAACGAGCAGTACTTC. It specifies CASSLMVGNNEQYF.

The J gene is TRBJ2-7, the V gene TRBV6-5; a weak D match, TRBD1 (5 bases). V was cut by 6 bases and J by 4 bases, with 7 bases left in between. The length of the CDR3 is 11 residues. In germline, CDR1 is MNHEY, CDR2 SVGAGI. The CDR3 loop is CASRRQYEQYF. DNA of the CDR3: TGTGCCAGCAGGCGACAGTACGAGCAGTACTTC.

The sample holds many counts of this clonotype. The chain recombines TRBV11-3 with TRBJ1-5; 7 positions agree with TRBD1. Per the germline V gene, CDR1 is SGHNT and CDR2 is YENEEA. The CDR3 is 13 amino acids. V was pared by 5 bases and J by 5 bases, with 3 bases of the junction left unmatched. CDR3 amino acids: CASSPTGDQPQHF. CDR3 DNA sequence: TGTGCCAGCAGCCCCACAGGGGATCAGCCCCAGCATTTT.

The chain couples TRBV28 to TRBJ1-1; 9 bases align to TRBD1. Germline CDR1 is MDHEN and CDR2 is SYDVKM. This CDR3 region has 22 residues. V trimming: 3 bases; J trimming: 1 base; junction bases outside the gene matches: 24. The CDR3 reads CASSLGTGGMITRGLRNTEAFF. CDR3 coding DNA: TGTGCCAGCAGTTTGGGTACAGGGGGCATGATAACTAGGGGCCTTCGGAACACTGAAGCTTTCTTT.